The 24 T cell receptor beta chains reported below all come from one sample, sequenced in a study of blood T cell repertoires in COVID-19. Data came from immunoSEQ multiplex PCR; TCRdb stores just in-frame clones and leaves some out. Of some 220,000 clones listed, 82% are singletons. What was sequenced was peripheral blood. Receptors originate from a woman aged 70-85 years with COVID-19, enrolled during active disease.

The chain carries TRBV29-1 and TRBJ2-1; a possible D gene is TRBD1 (6 bases). Germline-derived CDR1 and CDR2 are SQVTM and ANQGSEA. The germline V and J ends were trimmed by 3 bases and 9 bases, with 15 bases remaining between them. The CDR3 runs to 13 residues. Here the CDR3 DNA reads TGCAGCGTTGATCAAACAGGGAGCGGTGAGCAGTTCTTC. This gives the protein CSVDQTGSGEQFF.

The CDR3: CASSQSAAGGADTQYF. CDR3 bases: TGTGCCAGCAGCCAAAGCGCGGCGGGAGGGGCCGATACGCAGTATTTT. This sequence joins TRBV7-9 and TRBJ2-3; TRBD2 matches 9 bases. This CDR3 is built from 16 residues. The germline gives CDR1 SEHNR, CDR2 FQNEAQ (reference sequence). V shed 5 bases and J 6 bases; nucleotides not matched to a gene: 12.

The CDR3 sequence is CASSRSQGFYSTEAFF. The CDR3 coding sequence is TGTGCCAGCTCAAGGTCACAGGGATTTTATAGCACTGAAGCTTTCTTT. The gene calls are TRBV18 and TRBJ1-1; a weak D match, TRBD1 (6 bases). V gave up 5 bases and J gave up 4 bases, with 20 bases separating them. The CDR3 loop spans 16 amino acids. Germline V gene data show CDR1 as KGHSH and CDR2 as LQKENI.

This sequence joins TRBV7-2 and TRBJ2-5, with D uncertain. The CDR3 has 15 residues. Germline V gene lookup returns CDR1 SGHTA and CDR2 FQGNSA. With 3 bases removed from V and 5 bases from J, the gap between germline ends came to 16 bases. The CDR3 spells CASSFQSRPQETQYF. For the CDR3, the DNA is TGTGCCAGCAGCTTTCAGTCGCGGCCTCAGGAGACCCAGTACTTC.

The chain is built from TRBV29-1 and TRBJ1-1; no clear D. This CDR3 region has 10 residues. Trimming took off 7 bases at V and 3 bases at J, with 6 bases between the two ends. From germline, CDR1 is SQVTM and CDR2 ANQGSEA. CDR3: CSATDTEAFF. In DNA form, the CDR3 reads TGCAGCGCTACGGACACTGAAGCTTTCTTT.

The V gene is TRBV6-6, the J gene TRBJ1-1, with 8 bases fitting TRBD1. Per germline, CDR1 MNHNY and CDR2 SVGAGI (reference sequence). The CDR3 runs to 13 residues. The J segment lost 3 bases and the V segment lost 10 bases, leaving 7 bases of the junction unmatched. The DNA for the CDR3 is TGTGCCATAAACAGGGGGACGGACACTGAAGCTTTCTTT. Protein sequence: CAINRGTDTEAFF.

The J gene is TRBJ2-5, the V gene TRBV27; TRBD2 matches at 11 bases. After removal of 4 bases from V and 2 bases from J, the junction contained 15 bases not matched to a gene. Per germline, CDR1 MNHEY and CDR2 SMNVEV (reference sequence). The CDR3 spans 19 residues. Here the CDR3 reads CASSSTPIAGGPLQETQYF. CDR3 sequence (DNA): TGTGCCAGCAGTTCCACACCTATAGCGGGAGGGCCTCTTCAAGAGACCCAGTACTTC.

The V gene is TRBV28, the J gene TRBJ1-4, with D perhaps TRBD1 (5 bases). This CDR3 comprises 16 residues. The germline V and J ends were trimmed by 4 bases and 6 bases, with 18 bases remaining between them. The V gene's germline CDR1 is MDHEN and CDR2 SYDVKM. The CDR3 coding sequence is TGTGCCAGCAGTTCCCCCGGGAGGGGTGGGGATGAAAAACTGTTTTTT. Translated: CASSSPGRGGDEKLFF.

The V gene is TRBV5-1, the J gene TRBJ2-1, with 13 bases fitting TRBD2. Losses at the gene ends were 4 bases for V and 15 bases for J; bases not matched to a gene: 10. The CDR3 runs 14 residues. Looked up from germline, CDR1 is SGHRS and CDR2 is YFSETQ. CDR3 in DNA: TGCGCCAGCAGCCTGGGACTAGCGGGGCCCGGAGGGTTCTTC. Protein sequence: CASSLGLAGPGGFF.

The CDR3 DNA is TGCGCCAGCAGCCCTCCAGACAGTCAACTAATGGGCCCCCAGTACTTC. Encoded protein: CASSPPDSQLMGPQYF. This sequence joins TRBV5-1 and TRBJ2-5, with D tentatively TRBD1 (5 bases). CDR1 and CDR2 (germline): SGHRS, YFSETQ. Trimming took off 4 bases at V and 9 bases at J, with 25 bases between the two ends. This CDR3 spans 16 amino acids.

This clone was seen only once. The V call is TRBV19, the J call TRBJ1-5; the D gene is possibly TRBD1 (6 bases). Trimming cost V 5 bases and J 4 bases, with 9 bases left between them. The CDR3 runs to 13 residues. Germline assignment: CDR1 LNHDA and CDR2 SQIVND (reference sequence). CDR3 nucleotide sequence: TGTGCCAGTAGTGACAGGCCTAATCAGCCCCAGCATTTT. It codes for CASSDRPNQPQHF.

The chain recombines TRBV5-1 with TRBJ1-1; 11 bases map to TRBD1. The ends lost 4 bases at V and 5 bases at J; junction bases unmatched: 4. The CDR3 is 14 amino acids. Germline CDR1 SGHRS, CDR2 YFSETQ. CDR3 amino acids: CASSPGTGGTEAFF. Written as DNA, the CDR3 is TGCGCCAGCAGCCCCGGGACAGGGGGTACTGAAGCTTTCTTT.

The chain couples TRBV7-2 to TRBJ2-1; TRBD1 matches 10 bases. From germline, CDR1 is SGHTA and CDR2 FQGNSA. J lost 9 bases, V lost 4 bases, and 9 bases had no gene match. CDR3 length equals 15 residues. CDR3 region: CASSSPGQGHGEQFF. In DNA, the CDR3 is TGTGCCAGCAGCTCACCGGGACAGGGGCATGGTGAGCAGTTCTTC.

The chain is built from TRBV7-8 and TRBJ1-2, with TRBD1 matching over 11 bases. The CDR3 extends over 16 amino acids. V lost 2 bases, J lost 5 bases, and 7 bases stayed unmatched. Germline CDR1 is SGHVS and CDR2 is FQNEAQ. The CDR3 region is CASSLNPGQGAYGYTF. CDR3 sequence (DNA): TGTGCCAGCAGCTTAAATCCCGGACAGGGGGCTTATGGCTACACCTTC.

The chain joins TRBV5-5 to TRBJ2-1; a possible D gene is TRBD1 (6 bases). This CDR3 has 17 residues. V dropped 0 bases and J dropped 7 bases, with 20 bases sitting between them. Germline V lookup: CDR1 SGHKS, CDR2 YYEKEE (reference sequence). Here the CDR3 reads CASSLGPSDRRRNEQFF. Here the CDR3 DNA reads TGTGCCAGCAGCTTGGGCCCATCCGACAGGAGGAGAAATGAGCAGTTCTTC.

This clone was recorded only once. CDR3 sequence (DNA): TGTGCCAGTTTGCGGGGAGCGAACACCGGGGAGCTGTTTTTT. It specifies CASLRGANTGELFF. This sequence joins TRBV19 and TRBJ2-2, with TRBD2 as a possible D gene (6 bases). This CDR3 spans 14 amino acids. Germline lookup yields CDR1 LNHDA and CDR2 SQIVND (reference sequence). Trimming left V 8 bases short and J 0 bases short, with 10 bases between.

The V call is TRBV6-5, the J call TRBJ1-2, with a tentative D call TRBD1 (5 bases). V was clipped by 5 bases and J by 0 bases, with 10 bases between them. Germline V CDR1 and CDR2: MNHEY, SVGAGI. The CDR3 is 14 amino acids. CDR3 DNA sequence: TGTGCCAGCAGTAAGACAGAAGCTAACTATGGCTACACCTTC. Translated: CASSKTEANYGYTF.

The chain is built from TRBV10-1 and TRBJ1-1; 8 positions match TRBD1. The CDR3 consists of 20 residues. Germline V gene sequence: CDR1 WNHNN, CDR2 SYGVQD (reference sequence). The V gene end was trimmed by 3 bases and the J gene end by 1 base; junction bases not matched to a gene: 19. The CDR3 nucleotides read TGCGCCAGCAGTGAAACACCGAGACAGGGGAAGGAAAGGGGGAACACTGAAGCTTTCTTT. It encodes CASSETPRQGKERGNTEAFF.

The gene calls are TRBV18 and TRBJ1-2; 7 nucleotides match TRBD1. With 5 bases clipped from V and 4 bases from J, the junction kept 10 bases outside the gene matches. The CDR3 sequence is 15 residues long. Germline CDR1 reads KGHSH; CDR2 reads LQKENI. CDR3 in amino acids: CASSSGQYSFYGYTF. DNA of the CDR3: TGTGCCAGCTCATCGGGACAGTACTCATTCTATGGCTACACCTTC.

The V gene is TRBV19, the J gene TRBJ1-2, with TRBD1 matching 10 bases. Per the germline V gene, CDR1 is LNHDA and CDR2 is SQIVND (reference sequence). V was clipped by 6 bases and J by 4 bases; unmatched bases: 8. The CDR3 sequence is 15 residues long. The CDR3 coding sequence is TGTGCCAGTAGCCACGGGGACAGGGGAACCTATGGCTACACCTTC. Protein: CASSHGDRGTYGYTF.

Only one count was recorded for this clone. The chain carries TRBV5-5 and TRBJ1-2; D possibly corresponds to TRBD1 (6 bases). V was trimmed by 4 bases and J by 4 bases, leaving 11 bases between them. The CDR3 is made up of 13 amino acids. Germline V gene lookup returns CDR1 SGHKS and CDR2 YYEKEE (reference sequence). The CDR3 region is CASSPGEGYGYTF. The CDR3 nucleotides are TGTGCCAGCAGCCCAGGGGAAGGCTATGGCTACACCTTC.

The chain combines TRBV18 with TRBJ2-1; TRBD2 aligns across 9 bases. After removal of 5 bases from V and 4 bases from J, the junction contained 3 bases not matched to a gene. Germline values: CDR1 KGHSH, CDR2 LQKENI. The CDR3 runs 14 residues. The chain's CDR3 is CASSSSGIYNEQFF. In DNA, the CDR3 is TGTGCCAGCTCATCTAGCGGGATTTACAATGAGCAGTTCTTC.

The chain combines TRBV5-4 with TRBJ1-2, with a tentative D call TRBD1 (5 bases). With 5 bases removed from V and 1 base from J, the gap between germline ends came to 21 bases. The CDR3 is 17 residues long. Germline V gene data show CDR1 as SGHNT and CDR2 as YYREEE (reference sequence). Written as DNA, the CDR3 is TGTGCCAGCAGAGGCCCAGACCATCAGGGAGGTAACTATGGCTACACCTTC. Protein sequence: CASRGPDHQGGNYGYTF.

V and J are TRBV6-5 and TRBJ1-1; 7 positions agree with TRBD1. CDR1 and CDR2 from the germline V gene are MNHEY and SVGAGI. Trimming at V came to 6 bases and at J to 4 bases, leaving 5 bases not matched to a gene. The CDR3 is made up of 13 amino acids. Here the CDR3 reads CASRGQWVTEAFF. The CDR3 DNA reads as TGTGCCAGCAGGGGACAGTGGGTCACTGAAGCTTTCTTT.